The rows below give T cell receptor beta chains drawn from one sample of a study of glioma-infiltrating T cells. TCRdb analysed the multiplex PCR reads with MiXCR anew, one entry per CDR3 protein. The sample consists of 44,000 or so distinct CDR3 sequences, under 25% of them appearing once. Source material: glioma tissue, nonneoplastic brain tissue, or PBMCs (not recorded which). These receptors all come from a human donor with low-grade glioma or glioblastoma, undergoing nonglioma brain surgery, or in good health (not recorded which). Both conserved end residues are trimmed from each CDR3. The order of the fields is CDR3 protein, J gene, clone size, V gene. Size is omitted from some rows. Given values are once, few, many or a class for expanded clones.

CDR3 protein: ASSQLAGGPREQY
J gene: TRBJ2-7
clone size: many
V gene: TRBV6-1

CDR3 protein: VSSSNLGGRSYEQY
J gene: TRBJ2-7
clone size: -
V gene: TRBV7-2

CDR3 protein: ASSRDVLSTDTQY
J gene: TRBJ2-3
clone size: many
V gene: TRBV12-3/TRBV12-4

CDR3 protein: ASSSLDLRRIIEETQY
J gene: TRBJ2-5
clone size: many
V gene: TRBV28

CDR3 protein: SARRPPTGNDNNEQF
J gene: TRBJ2-1
clone size: many
V gene: TRBV20-1

CDR3 protein: ASSQGGQGGEQF
J gene: TRBJ2-1
clone size: many
V gene: TRBV4-3

CDR3 protein: ASSWLSTDTQY
J gene: TRBJ2-3
clone size: many
V gene: TRBV7-9

CDR3 protein: ASRTAMNTEAF
J gene: TRBJ1-1
clone size: few
V gene: TRBV19

CDR3 protein: ASRMTQGYEQY
J gene: TRBJ2-7
clone size: -
V gene: TRBV12-3/TRBV12-4

CDR3 protein: SVDWVSHNEQF
J gene: TRBJ2-1
clone size: -
V gene: TRBV29-1

CDR3 protein: AISLAESGANVLT
J gene: TRBJ2-6
clone size: -
V gene: TRBV10-3

CDR3 protein: ASSRELAGGADTQY
J gene: TRBJ2-3
clone size: many
V gene: TRBV5-5

CDR3 protein: ASSQDSTAVDEQY
J gene: TRBJ2-7
clone size: many
V gene: TRBV4-1

CDR3 protein: ASSRRGQGGQPQH
J gene: TRBJ1-5
clone size: many
V gene: TRBV28

CDR3 protein: ASSLGVGSTDTQY
J gene: TRBJ2-3
clone size: few
V gene: TRBV28

CDR3 protein: ASSPGTGGTEAF
J gene: TRBJ1-1
clone size: many
V gene: TRBV18

CDR3 protein: ASSQDASSPQH
J gene: TRBJ1-5
clone size: many
V gene: TRBV3-1

CDR3 protein: ASSFLRDTQY
J gene: TRBJ2-3
clone size: many
V gene: TRBV12-3/TRBV12-4

CDR3 protein: ASSADLAGNTIY
J gene: TRBJ1-3
clone size: many
V gene: TRBV6-1

CDR3 protein: ASRDPGGSTDTQY
J gene: TRBJ2-3
clone size: few
V gene: TRBV27

CDR3 protein: ASSVEGSGTDTQY
J gene: TRBJ2-3
clone size: -
V gene: TRBV2

CDR3 protein: ASSGPPKLPGLAGEDNEQF
J gene: TRBJ2-1
clone size: many
V gene: TRBV28

CDR3 protein: ASSPTSGRDEQY
J gene: TRBJ2-7
clone size: many
V gene: TRBV18

CDR3 protein: ASSQDFISGYT
J gene: TRBJ1-2
clone size: -
V gene: TRBV4-1

CDR3 protein: ASISDTQY
J gene: TRBJ2-3
clone size: many
V gene: TRBV28

CDR3 protein: AISDPRTNYNEQF
J gene: TRBJ2-1
clone size: many
V gene: TRBV10-3

CDR3 protein: SLELANEQF
J gene: TRBJ2-1
clone size: many
V gene: TRBV29-1

CDR3 protein: TSSSMTGRIAEVF
J gene: TRBJ1-1
clone size: -
V gene: TRBV18

CDR3 protein: VSSDLSSGSYEQF
J gene: TRBJ2-1
clone size: -
V gene: TRBV6-2/TRBV6-3

CDR3 protein: ASSSRRLAGPPVTDTQY
J gene: TRBJ2-3
clone size: many
V gene: TRBV6-2/TRBV6-3

CDR3 protein: ASSPGPDRARETQY
J gene: TRBJ2-5
clone size: many
V gene: TRBV3-1

CDR3 protein: ASSTSGRLYEQF
J gene: TRBJ2-1
clone size: many
V gene: TRBV28

CDR3 protein: ASSHRQGPYEQY
J gene: TRBJ2-7
clone size: many
V gene: TRBV19

CDR3 protein: SVLQGSTDTQY
J gene: TRBJ2-3
clone size: many
V gene: TRBV29-1

CDR3 protein: ASNPFSGGSYEQY
J gene: TRBJ2-7
clone size: -
V gene: TRBV4-1

CDR3 protein: ASSPWGVVNTEAF
J gene: TRBJ1-1
clone size: many
V gene: TRBV7-2

CDR3 protein: ASSPDPAAPPLH
J gene: TRBJ1-6
clone size: many
V gene: TRBV19

CDR3 protein: ASSRDEGYQETQY
J gene: TRBJ2-5
clone size: many
V gene: TRBV7-9

CDR3 protein: ATQGRSTDTQY
J gene: TRBJ2-3
clone size: many
V gene: TRBV7-9

CDR3 protein: ASSPGLAGNTDTQY
J gene: TRBJ2-3
clone size: -
V gene: TRBV7-9